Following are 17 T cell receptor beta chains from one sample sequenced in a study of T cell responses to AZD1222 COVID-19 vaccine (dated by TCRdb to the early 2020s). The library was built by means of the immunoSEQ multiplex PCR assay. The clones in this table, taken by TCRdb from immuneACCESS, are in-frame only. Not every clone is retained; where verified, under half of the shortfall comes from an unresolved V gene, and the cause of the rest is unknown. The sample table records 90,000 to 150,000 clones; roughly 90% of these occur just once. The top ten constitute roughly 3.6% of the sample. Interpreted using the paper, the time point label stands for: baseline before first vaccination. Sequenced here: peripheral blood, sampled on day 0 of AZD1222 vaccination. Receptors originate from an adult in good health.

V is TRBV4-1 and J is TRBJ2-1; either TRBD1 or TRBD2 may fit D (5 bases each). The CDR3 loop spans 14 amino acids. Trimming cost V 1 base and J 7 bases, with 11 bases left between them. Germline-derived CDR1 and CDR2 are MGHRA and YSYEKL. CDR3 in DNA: TGCGCCAGCAGCCAAGGGGGGTGGTGGAATGAGCAGTTCTTC. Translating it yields CASSQGGWWNEQFF.

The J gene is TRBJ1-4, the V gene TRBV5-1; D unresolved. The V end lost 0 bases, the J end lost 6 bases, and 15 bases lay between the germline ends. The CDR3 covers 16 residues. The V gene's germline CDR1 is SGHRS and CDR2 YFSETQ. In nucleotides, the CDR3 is TGCGCCAGCAGCTTGGAGGGAGTGGCAGCAGATGAAAAACTGTTTTTT. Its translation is CASSLEGVAADEKLFF.

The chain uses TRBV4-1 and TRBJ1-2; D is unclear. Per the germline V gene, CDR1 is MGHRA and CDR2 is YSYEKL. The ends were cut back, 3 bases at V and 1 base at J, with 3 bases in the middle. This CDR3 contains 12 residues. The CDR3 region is CASSQINYGYTF. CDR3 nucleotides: TGCGCCAGCAGCCAGATTAACTATGGCTACACCTTC.

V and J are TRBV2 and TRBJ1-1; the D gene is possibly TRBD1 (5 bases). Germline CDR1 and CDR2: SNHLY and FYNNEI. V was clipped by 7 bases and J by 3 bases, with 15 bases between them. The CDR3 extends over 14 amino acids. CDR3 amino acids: CASTRTRADTEAFF. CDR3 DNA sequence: TGTGCCAGCACCAGGACAAGAGCTGACACTGAAGCTTTCTTT.

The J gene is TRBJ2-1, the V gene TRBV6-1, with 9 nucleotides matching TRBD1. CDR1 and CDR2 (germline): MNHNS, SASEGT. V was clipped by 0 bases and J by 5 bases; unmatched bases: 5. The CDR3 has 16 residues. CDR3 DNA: TGTGCCAGCAGTGAAGCGCGGGACAGGGTCAACAATGAGCAGTTCTTC. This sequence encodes CASSEARDRVNNEQFF.

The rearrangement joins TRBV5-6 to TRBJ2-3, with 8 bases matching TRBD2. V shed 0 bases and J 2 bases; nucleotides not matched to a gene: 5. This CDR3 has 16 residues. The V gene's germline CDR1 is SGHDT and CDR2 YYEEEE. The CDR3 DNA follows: TGTGCCAGCAGCTTGGTCGGTAGCGGGGACACAGATACGCAGTATTTT. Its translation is CASSLVGSGDTDTQYF. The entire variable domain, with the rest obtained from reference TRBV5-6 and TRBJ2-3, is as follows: DAGVTQSPTHLIKTRGQQVTLRCSPKSGHDTVSWYQQALGQGPQFIFQYYEEEERQRGNFPDRFSGHQFPNYSSELNVNALLLGDSALYLCASSLVGSGDTDTQYFGPGTRLTVL.

The CDR3 region is CASRVGQGRDGYTF. The DNA for the CDR3 is TGTGCCAGCAGAGTTGGACAGGGTAGGGATGGCTACACCTTC. The J gene is TRBJ1-2, the V gene TRBV5-4, with 8 bases lining up with TRBD1. There are 14 residues in the CDR3. Per germline, CDR1 SGHNT and CDR2 YYREEE (reference sequence). V shed 5 bases, J shed 6 bases, and the junction held 9 bases outside the gene matches.

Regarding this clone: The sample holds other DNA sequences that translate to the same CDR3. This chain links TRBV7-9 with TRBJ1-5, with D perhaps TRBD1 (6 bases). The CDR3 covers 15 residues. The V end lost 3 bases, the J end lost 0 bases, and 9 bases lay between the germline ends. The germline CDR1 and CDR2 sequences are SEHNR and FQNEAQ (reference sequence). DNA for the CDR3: TGTGCCAGCAGCTTGTCAGGGGTTAGCAATCAGCCCCAGCATTTT. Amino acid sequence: CASSLSGVSNQPQHF.

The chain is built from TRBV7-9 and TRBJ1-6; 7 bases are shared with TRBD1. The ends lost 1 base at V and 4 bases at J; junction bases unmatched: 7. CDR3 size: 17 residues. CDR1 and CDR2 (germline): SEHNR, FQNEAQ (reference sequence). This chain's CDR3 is CASSLDWGQTYNSPLHF. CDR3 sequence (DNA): TGTGCCAGCAGCTTAGATTGGGGACAGACTTATAATTCACCCCTCCACTTT.

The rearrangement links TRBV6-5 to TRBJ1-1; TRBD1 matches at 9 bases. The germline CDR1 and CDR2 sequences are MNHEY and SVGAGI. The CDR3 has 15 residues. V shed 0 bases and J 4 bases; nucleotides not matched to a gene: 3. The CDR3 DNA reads TGTGCCAGCAGTTACTCTTCGACAGGGGGCACTGAAGCTTTCTTT. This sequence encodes CASSYSSTGGTEAFF.

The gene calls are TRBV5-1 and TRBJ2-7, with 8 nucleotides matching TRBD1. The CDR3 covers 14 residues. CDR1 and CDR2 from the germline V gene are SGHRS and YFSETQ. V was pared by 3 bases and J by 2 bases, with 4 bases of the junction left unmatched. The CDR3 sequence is CASSSGTGAYEQYF. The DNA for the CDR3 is TGCGCCAGCAGCTCCGGGACAGGTGCCTACGAGCAGTACTTC.

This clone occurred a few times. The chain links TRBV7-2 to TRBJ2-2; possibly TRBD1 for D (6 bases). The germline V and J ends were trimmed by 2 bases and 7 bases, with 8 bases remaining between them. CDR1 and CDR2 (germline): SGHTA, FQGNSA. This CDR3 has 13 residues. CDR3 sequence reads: CASSLNRVGELFF. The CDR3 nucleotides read TGTGCCAGCAGCTTAAACAGGGTCGGGGAGCTGTTTTTT.

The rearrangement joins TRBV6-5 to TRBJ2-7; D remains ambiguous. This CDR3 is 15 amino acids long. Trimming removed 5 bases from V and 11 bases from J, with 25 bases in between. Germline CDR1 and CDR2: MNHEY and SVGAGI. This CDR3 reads CASSLSLNSPGREYF. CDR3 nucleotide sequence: TGTGCCAGCAGTCTCAGCCTTAATTCTCCGGGTCGGGAGTACTTC.

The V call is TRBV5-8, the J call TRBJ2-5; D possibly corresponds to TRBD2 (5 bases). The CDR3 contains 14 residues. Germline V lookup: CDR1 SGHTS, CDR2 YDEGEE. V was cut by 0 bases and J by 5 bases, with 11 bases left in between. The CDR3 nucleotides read TGTGCCAGCAGCTTGGCGGGGAGCTGGGAGACCCAGTACTTC. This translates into CASSLAGSWETQYF. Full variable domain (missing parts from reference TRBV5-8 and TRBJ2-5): EAGVTQSPTHLIKTRGQQATLRCSPISGHTSVYWYQQALGLGLQFLLWYDEGEERNRGNFPPRFSGRQFPNYSSELNVNALELEDSALYLCASSLAGSWETQYFGPGTRLLVL.

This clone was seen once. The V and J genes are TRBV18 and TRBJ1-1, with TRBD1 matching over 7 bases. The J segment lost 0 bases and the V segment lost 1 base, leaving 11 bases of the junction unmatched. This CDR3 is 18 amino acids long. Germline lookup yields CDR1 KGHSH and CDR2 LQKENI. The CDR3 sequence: CASSPLRLPQGLNTEAFF. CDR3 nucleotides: TGTGCCAGCTCACCACTCAGGCTCCCACAGGGGCTGAACACTGAAGCTTTCTTT.

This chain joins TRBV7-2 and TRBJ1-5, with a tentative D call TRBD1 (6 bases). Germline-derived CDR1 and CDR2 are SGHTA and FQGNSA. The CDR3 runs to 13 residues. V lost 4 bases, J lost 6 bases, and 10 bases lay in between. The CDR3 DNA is TGTGCCAGCAGCTCGGGGGGCTTTCAGCCCCAGCATTTT. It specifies CASSSGGFQPQHF.

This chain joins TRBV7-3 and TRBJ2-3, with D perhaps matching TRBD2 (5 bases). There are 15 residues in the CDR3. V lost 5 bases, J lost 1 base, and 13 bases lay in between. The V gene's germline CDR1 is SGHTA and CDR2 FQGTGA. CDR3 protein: CASSPAGLGTDTQYF. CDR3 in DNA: TGTGCCAGCAGCCCCGCGGGTCTGGGCACAGATACGCAGTATTTT.